Listed here is a single T cell receptor beta chain. What it binds is not known. Individual cDNA molecules each received unique molecular identifiers attached to them. Via MiXCR, TCRdb re-called the 5' RACE reads, giving one row per CDR3 protein. This table has 20,000 to 30,000 distinct CDR3 sequences, 4% to 4.5% appearing once. The data are from a study of early T cells in non-severe SARS-CoV-2 infection. The overall study: Bulk RNA isolated from unsorted whole blood underwent sequencing; chains were not paired. Whole-study findings and limits: The matching step, a VDJdb search, favored anti-spike CD8 responses and missed private and CD4 specificities.

Germline CDR1 is LGHDT and CDR2 is YNNKEL (reference sequence). V shed 4 bases and J 7 bases; nucleotides not matched to a gene: 9. The length of the CDR3 is 15 residues. The clonotype originates from an adult who was a healthcare worker with PCR-confirmed SARS-CoV-2 infection or an uninfected control (not recorded which). The sequenced sample was whole blood. The chain is built from TRBV3-1 and TRBJ2-1; 8 nucleotides line up with TRBD1. Written as DNA, the CDR3 is TGTGCCAGCAGCCTGGACAGGGTAAAGGGTAATGAGCAGTTCTTC. This codes for CASSLDRVKGNEQFF.